The rows below give T cell receptor beta chains drawn from one sample of a study of T cells in localized non-small cell lung cancer. Repertoires were generated with immunoSEQ multiplex PCR, while TCRdb's copy carries only in-frame clones and drops some. Of a few thousand clones detected, 20% to 25% appear once; the ten largest clones hold about 14%. Material: lung tumor tissue, obtained before any cancer treatment. Source of these receptors: a man between 40 and 70 years old with stage III lung adenocarcinoma. Both conserved end residues are part of each CDR3. D genes are given only for firm matches. Clone size is given for some rows only: seen once, a few or many times, or a class if the clone is expanded.

V gene	J gene	D gene	clone size	CDR3 protein	CDR3 DNA
TRBV6-8	TRBJ1-1	.	.	CASYPRGRMNTEAFF	TGTGCCAGCTATCCACGGGGGCGGATGAACACTGAAGCTTTCTTT
TRBV19	TRBJ1-1	.	.	CASSIGRGIFRAFF	TGTGCCAGTAGTATTGGGCGGGGCATATTTCGGGCTTTCTTT
TRBV14	TRBJ2-3	.	.	CASSQNLADTQYF	TGTGCCAGCAGCCAAAATTTAGCAGATACGCAGTATTTT
TRBV6-8	TRBJ2-1	TRBD2	few	CASSTTRLAGASNEQFF	TGTGCCAGCAGTACGACCAGACTAGCGGGGGCGAGCAATGAGCAGTTCTTC
TRBV25-1	TRBJ1-3	.	.	CASSDISGNTIYF	TGTGCCAGCAGTGATATTAGTGGAAACACCATATATTTT
TRBV6-8	TRBJ2-5	TRBD2	.	CASRRGGGETQYF	TGTGCTTCCCGGCGGGGGGGCGGGGAGACCCAGTACTTC
TRBV11-3	TRBJ2-5	TRBD2	few	CASSLGVLAGSGETQYF	TGTGCCAGCAGCTTAGGTGTTCTAGCGGGGTCGGGGGAGACCCAGTACTTC
TRBV18	TRBJ1-1	.	few	CASSPQGSMDTEAFF	TGTGCCAGCTCACCACAGGGTTCCATGGACACTGAAGCTTTCTTT
TRBV6-8	TRBJ2-7	TRBD2	.	CASTRFGGAYEQYF	TGTGCCAGCACTCGTTTCGGGGGGGCCTACGAGCAGTACTTC
TRBV6-8	TRBJ1-1	.	few	CASSYDRGLTEAFF	TGTGCCAGCAGTTACGACAGAGGACTTACTGAAGCTTTCTTT
TRBV9	TRBJ1-1	.	medium-sized	CASSVTGANTEAFF	TGTGCCAGCAGTGTTACAGGCGCCAACACTGAAGCTTTCTTT
TRBV13	TRBJ1-6	.	.	CASSFQGHSPLHF	TGTGCCAGCAGCTTCCAGGGACATTCACCCCTCCACTTT
TRBV14	TRBJ1-2	.	.	CASSPWGTNYGYTF	TGTGCCAGCTCCCCCTGGGGTACGAACTATGGCTACACCTTC
TRBV14	TRBJ2-5	.	.	CASSQEPVETQYF	TGTGCCAGCAGCCAAGAACCTGTCGAGACCCAGTACTTC
TRBV11-3	TRBJ2-1	TRBD1	medium-sized	CASSFPGQYNEQFF	TGTGCCAGCAGCTTCCCGGGACAGTACAATGAGCAGTTCTTC
TRBV6-8	TRBJ2-1	.	.	CASKAGGPSYNEQFF	TGTGCCAGCAAGGCCGGGGGGCCATCCTACAATGAGCAGTTCTTC
TRBV9	TRBJ2-7	.	.	CASSRGITNYEQYF	TGTGCCAGCAGCAGGGGGATCACAAACTACGAGCAGTACTTC
TRBV14	TRBJ1-3	.	.	CASSQDRGRAYTIYF	TGTGCCAGCAGCCAAGATAGGGGCCGCGCGTACACCATATATTTT
TRBV10-3	TRBJ1-1	.	few	CAISEWAGIAEAFF	TGTGCCATCAGTGAGTGGGCAGGGATCGCTGAAGCTTTCTTT
TRBV7-2	TRBJ2-7	.	few	CASSLHNSYEQYF	TGTGCTAGCAGCTTACACAACTCCTACGAGCAGTACTTC
TRBV18	TRBJ2-7	TRBD2	few	CASSPYGTSAEQYF	TGTGCCAGCTCACCTTATGGGACTAGCGCCGAGCAGTACTTC
TRBV6-8	TRBJ1-6	TRBD1	.	CATKLGGTGVSPLHF	TGTGCCACCAAATTGGGAGGGACAGGGGTTTCACCCCTCCACTTT
TRBV19	TRBJ2-5	.	once	CASSHRQVQETQYF	TGTGCCAGTAGCCACCGACAGGTCCAGGAGACCCAGTACTTC
TRBV11-3	TRBJ2-2	.	few	CASSLSQTVNTGELFF	TGTGCCAGCAGTCTAAGCCAGACAGTTAACACCGGGGAGCTGTTTTTT
TRBV9	TRBJ2-1	TRBD2	few	CASTALGRGGNNEQFF	TGTGCCAGCACCGCGTTAGGAAGGGGAGGGAACAATGAGCAGTTCTTC
TRBV30	TRBJ2-1	.	few	CAWSIGAGRKFF	TGTGCCTGGAGTATCGGAGCTGGGAGGAAGTTCTTC
TRBV23-1	TRBJ1-1	.	few	CASSPTGRAEAFF	TGCGCCAGCAGCCCGACGGGGCGGGCTGAAGCTTTCTTT
TRBV11-3	TRBJ1-2	TRBD1	.	CASSLTSGTGENGYTF	TGTGCCAGCAGCTTAACGTCCGGGACAGGGGAAAATGGCTACACCTTC
TRBV30	TRBJ2-7	.	.	CAWSAAYEQYF	TGTGCCTGGAGTGCCGCGTACGAGCAGTACTTC
TRBV6-8	TRBJ1-1	TRBD1	few	CASSYGQGARAFF	TGTGCCAGCAGTTACGGGCAGGGGGCTCGGGCTTTCTTT
TRBV5-1	TRBJ1-6	.	.	CASTLGGGNSPLHF	TGCGCCAGCACTCTGGGGGGTGGTAATTCACCCCTCCACTTT
TRBV18	TRBJ1-5	TRBD1	.	CASSPDRPDSNQPQHF	TGTGCCAGCTCACCGGACAGGCCCGATAGCAATCAGCCCCAGCATTTT
TRBV13	TRBJ2-2	.	medium-sized	CASSLGLAGELFF	TGTGCCAGCAGCTTAGGACTAGCCGGGGAGCTGTTTTTT
TRBV10-2	TRBJ1-1	TRBD1	.	CASSGQGNTEAFF	TGCGCCAGCAGTGGACAGGGAAACACTGAAGCTTTCTTT
TRBV19	TRBJ2-3	.	.	CASSIGLSTDTQYF	TGTGCCAGTAGTATAGGGCTTAGCACAGATACGCAGTATTTT
TRBV6-8	TRBJ2-7	TRBD2	medium-sized	CASRNSGGPFGEQYF	TGTGCCAGCAGGAATAGCGGGGGGCCCTTTGGGGAGCAGTACTTC
TRBV10-3	TRBJ2-3	.	.	CAISEPTGDTDTQYF	TGTGCCATCAGTGAGCCGACAGGAGACACAGATACGCAGTATTTT
TRBV28	TRBJ2-7	.	.	CASSIYRAMSYEQYF	TGTGCCAGCAGTATCTACAGGGCGATGTCGTACGAGCAGTACTTC
TRBV18	TRBJ1-2	.	.	CASSQDSLYGYTF	TGTGCCAGCTCCCAGGACAGCTTATATGGCTACACCTTC
TRBV6-8	TRBJ1-2	.	few	CASSPLDYGYTF	TGTGCCAGCAGCCCCTTGGACTATGGCTACACCTTC
TRBV6-8	TRBJ2-1	TRBD2	.	CAISTSGGHGGEQFF	TGTGCCATCAGCACTAGCGGGGGCCACGGGGGTGAGCAGTTCTTC
TRBV14	TRBJ1-1	.	.	CASSAGTGTEAFF	TGTGCCAGCAGCGCCGGGACGGGCACTGAAGCTTTCTTT